This T cell receptor beta chain was captured in a study of regulatory T cells in long-lasting Graves disease. Germline V gene sequence: CDR1 ENHRY, CDR2 SYGVKD. Trimming at V came to 7 bases and at J to 0 bases, leaving 6 bases not matched to a gene. The CDR3 spans 15 residues. There are a few counts of this clonotype. Time point in this sample: persistent/refractory GD, antithyroid drugs over 5 years with positive TRAb. Scientists built the TCR library using RNA that was extracted from PBMCs. With iRepertoire HTBI primers and Arm-PCR of CDR3 regions, TCR beta libraries were built. A single record per CDR3 protein comes from TCRdb applying MiXCR to the multiplex PCR reads. The sample contains 400,000 to 450,000 distinct CDR3 sequences, about a quarter of which appear only once.

V is TRBV10-3 and J is TRBJ2-5, with TRBD1 identical over 9 bases. This TCR was recovered from a female donor with Graves disease. The specimen was peripheral blood mononuclear cells (PBMCs), collected when the disease was refractory, from a patient treated with antithyroid drugs. CDR3 in DNA: TGTGCCATCACTAAGGACAGGGGTTACCAAGAGACCCAGTACTTC. It codes for CAITKDRGYQETQYF.